These T cell receptor beta chains were read from a single sample in a study of CD8 T cells in Susac syndrome. TCRdb independently ran MiXCR on the immunoSEQ multiplex PCR reads; one entry per CDR3 protein. The table lists a few hundred thousand distinct CDR3 sequences, 90% to 95% of them singletons. The sample comprised CD8+ T cells from PBMCs. The receptors derive from a human donor with multiple sclerosis. The CDR3 runs from the conserved cysteine through the conserved F or W. A D gene is named only where the DNA matches it firmly. Clone size is shown for a subset of rows, as once, few, many or a class of expanded clone.

v_call	clone_size	d_call	j_call	cdr3_nt	cdr3_aa
TRBV29-1	-	-	TRBJ1-1	TGCAGCGTTGGACCCCTCAAGTCAGGCCACACTGAAGTTTTCTTT	CSVGPLKSGHTEVFF
TRBV6-1	-	TRBD1	TRBJ2-1	TGTGCCAGCAGCTCAGCCCGGGACAGGTCTTACAATGAGCAGTTCTTC	CASSSARDRSYNEQFF
TRBV30	-	-	TRBJ1-2	TGTGCCTGGAGTGTACATGAGTTCTATGGCTACACCTTC	CAWSVHEFYGYTF
TRBV29-1	-	TRBD2	TRBJ2-2	TGCAGCGTTGAAGATGGAGAGGCGGGAGCCGGGGAGCTGTTTTTT	CSVEDGEAGAGELFF
TRBV7-9	-	-	TRBJ1-2	TGTGCCAGCAGCTCAGGGACCGACGTCTATGGCTACACCTTC	CASSSGTDVYGYTF
TRBV30	once	-	TRBJ2-1	TGTGCCTGCGAAACCGGGTCCTCCTACAATGAGCAGTTCTTC	CACETGSSYNEQFF
TRBV7-9	-	TRBD2	TRBJ2-1	TGTGCCAGCAGCTCCTGGACTAGCGGGGGGCCGAGCTCCTACAATGAGCAGTTCTTC	CASSSWTSGGPSSYNEQFF
TRBV6-5	-	TRBD1	TRBJ2-1	TGTGCCAGCAGTCCGGACAGGGTAGATGATGAGCAGTTCTTC	CASSPDRVDDEQFF
TRBV5-4	-	TRBD1	TRBJ1-2	TGTGCCAGCAGCGTACAGGGGGCGGAAGGCTACACCTTC	CASSVQGAEGYTF
TRBV20-1	-	-	TRBJ2-3	TGCAGTGCTAGAGCCCCTCGACTGGGGACCTTGGATACGCAGTATTTT	CSARAPRLGTLDTQYF
TRBV13	-	TRBD1	TRBJ1-2	TGTGCCAGCAGCTTGAGGGACAGGGAATGGGAAGGCTACACCTTC	CASSLRDREWEGYTF
TRBV13	-	TRBD1	TRBJ2-1	TGTGCCAGCAGCTCTCTTATGGACAGGGGGGAGCAGTTCTTC	CASSSLMDRGEQFF
TRBV7-9	-	TRBD2	TRBJ2-7	TGTGCCAGCAGCTCTTCCGGGACTAGCGTCTACGAGCAGTACTTC	CASSSSGTSVYEQYF
TRBV7-8	-	-	TRBJ2-6	TGTGCCAATCTAGGGAAAACGAACGTCCTGACTTTC	CANLGKTNVLTF